This record looks at one TCR beta chain sequence and its context. These data belong to a study of blood T cell repertoires in COVID-19. Study overall: The origin of the acute and convalescent COVID-19 samples was the United States, Italy and Spain. Sample material is recorded as cDNA or gDNA derived from T cells, B-cell-depleted T cells, or PBMCs.

This CDR3 comprises 15 residues. From germline, CDR1 is LNHDA and CDR2 SQIVND (reference sequence). With 3 bases removed from V and 1 base from J, the gap between germline ends came to 10 bases. Source study methods: Reference gene primer amplification gave nucleated cell count estimates. This table comes from immunoSEQ multiplex PCR, and its TCRdb copy is limited to in-frame clones, with some not included. That table furnishes V, J and clone size, whereas the DNA furnished D and trimming. The table has about 200,000 clones, 75% to 85% seen once. The rearrangement uses TRBV19 and TRBJ1-5; D not certain. The source material was PBMCs or T cells enriched from blood (not recorded which). This TCR derives from a woman aged 40 to 50 with acute COVID-19. The CDR3 bases are TGTGCCAGTAGTATCATGGCAGAAAGCAATCAGCCCCAGCATTTT. Translated, it gives CASSIMAESNQPQHF.